This record concerns one T cell receptor (beta chain) sequence. These data are taken from a study of blood T cell repertoires in COVID-19. Germline V gene sequence: CDR1 SNHLY, CDR2 FYNNEI. The CDR3 contains 16 residues. V was trimmed by 4 bases and J by 6 bases, leaving 16 bases between them. Using immunoSEQ multiplex PCR, the repertoire was profiled, and TCRdb retains in-frame clones only, with some absent. This table holds about 170,000 clones, 80% to 90% found once. The origin of this receptor is a woman older than 75 with COVID-19, enrolled during active disease. Sequenced material: peripheral blood. The V and J genes are TRBV2 and TRBJ1-6; tentatively, D is TRBD1 (5 bases). CDR3 protein: CASSVSDSRINSPLHF. In DNA form, the CDR3 reads TGTGCCAGCAGTGTTTCCGACAGCAGGATTAATTCACCCCTCCACTTT.